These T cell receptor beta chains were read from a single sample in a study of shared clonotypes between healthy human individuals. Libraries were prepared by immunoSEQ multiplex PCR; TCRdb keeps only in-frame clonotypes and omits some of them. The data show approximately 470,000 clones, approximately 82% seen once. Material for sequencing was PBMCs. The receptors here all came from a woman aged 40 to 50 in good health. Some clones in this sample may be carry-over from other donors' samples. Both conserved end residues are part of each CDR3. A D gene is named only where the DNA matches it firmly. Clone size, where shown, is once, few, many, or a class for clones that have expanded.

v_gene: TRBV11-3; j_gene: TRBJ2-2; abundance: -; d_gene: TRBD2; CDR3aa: CASSPTAGAGELFF; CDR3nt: TGTGCCAGCAGCCCCACCGCGGGGGCCGGGGAGCTGTTTTTT
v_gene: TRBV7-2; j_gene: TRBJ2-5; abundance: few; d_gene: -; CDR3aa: CASSRNIGETQYF; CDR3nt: TGTGCCAGCAGCCGTAATATAGGAGAGACCCAGTACTTC
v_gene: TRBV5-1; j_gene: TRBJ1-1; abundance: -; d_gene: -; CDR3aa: CASSSTALNTEAFF; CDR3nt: TGCGCCAGCAGTTCTACGGCATTGAACACTGAAGCTTTCTTT
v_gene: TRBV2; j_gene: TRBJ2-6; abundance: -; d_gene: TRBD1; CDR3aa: CASSRQGTGANVLTF; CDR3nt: TGTGCCAGCAGTCGACAGGGAACTGGGGCCAACGTCCTGACTTTC
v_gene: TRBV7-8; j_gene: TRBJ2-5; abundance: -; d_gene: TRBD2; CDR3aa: CASRETSGGWGKETQYF; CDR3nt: TGTGCCAGCAGGGAGACTAGCGGGGGTTGGGGCAAAGAGACCCAGTACTTC
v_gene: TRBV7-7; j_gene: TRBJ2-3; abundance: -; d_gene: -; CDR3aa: CASSRRGTDTQYF; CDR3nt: TGTGCTAGCAGCCGCAGAGGAACGGATACGCAGTATTTT
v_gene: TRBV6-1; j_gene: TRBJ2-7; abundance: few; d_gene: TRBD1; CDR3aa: CASSEAEGQGGFEQYF; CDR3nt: TGTGCCAGCAGTGAAGCTGAGGGACAGGGGGGTTTCGAGCAGTACTTC
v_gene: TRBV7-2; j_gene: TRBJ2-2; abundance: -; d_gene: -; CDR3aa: CASSLGWGTGNTGELFF; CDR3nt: TGTGCCAGCAGCTTAGGGTGGGGGACCGGGAACACCGGGGAGCTGTTTTTT
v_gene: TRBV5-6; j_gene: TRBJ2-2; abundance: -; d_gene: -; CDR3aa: CASSDGRRLNTGELFF; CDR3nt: TGTGCCAGCAGCGACGGACGGAGGCTGAACACCGGGGAGCTGTTTTTT
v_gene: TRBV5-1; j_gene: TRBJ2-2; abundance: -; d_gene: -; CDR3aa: CASSSGGQNTGELFF; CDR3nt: TGCGCCAGCAGCTCCGGAGGGCAGAACACCGGGGAGCTGTTTTTT
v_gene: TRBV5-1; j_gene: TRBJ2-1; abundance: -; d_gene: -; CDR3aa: CASSLETEGGEQFF; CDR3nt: TGCGCCAGCAGCTTGGAAACGGAGGGCGGTGAGCAGTTCTTC
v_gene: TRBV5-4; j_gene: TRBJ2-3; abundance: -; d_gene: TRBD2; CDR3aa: CASSFRLAGVADTQYF; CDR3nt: TGTGCCAGCAGCTTTAGACTAGCGGGAGTGGCAGATACGCAGTATTTT
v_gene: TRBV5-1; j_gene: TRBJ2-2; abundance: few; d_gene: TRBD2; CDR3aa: CASSLLAGESGELFF; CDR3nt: TGCGCCAGCAGCTTGTTAGCGGGAGAGTCCGGGGAGCTGTTTTTT
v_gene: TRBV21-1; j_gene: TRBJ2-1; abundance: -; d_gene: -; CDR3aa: CASDRDKRVNEQFF; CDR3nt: TGTGCCAGCGACCGGGACAAGCGGGTCAATGAGCAGTTCTTC
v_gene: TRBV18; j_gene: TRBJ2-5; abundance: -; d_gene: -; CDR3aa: CASSQSGAQETQYF; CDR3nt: TGTGCCAGCTCTCAGTCCGGGGCACAAGAGACCCAGTACTTC
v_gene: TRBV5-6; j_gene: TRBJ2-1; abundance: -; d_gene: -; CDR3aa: CASSLGGSSYNEQFF; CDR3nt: TGTGCCAGCAGCTTGGGGGGCAGCTCCTACAATGAGCAGTTCTTC
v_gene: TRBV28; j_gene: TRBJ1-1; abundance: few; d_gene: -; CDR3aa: CASSLAAAPRTEAFF; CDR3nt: TGTGCCAGCAGTTTGGCCGCCGCCCCTAGGACTGAAGCTTTCTTT
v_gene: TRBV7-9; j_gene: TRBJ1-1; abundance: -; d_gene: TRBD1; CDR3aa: CASSPGTVNTEAFF; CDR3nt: TGTGCCAGCAGCCCAGGGACAGTCAACACTGAAGCTTTCTTT
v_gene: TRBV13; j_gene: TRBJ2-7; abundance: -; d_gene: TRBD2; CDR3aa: CASSLLAGRGEQYF; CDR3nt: TGTGCCAGCAGCTTATTAGCGGGAAGGGGCGAGCAGTACTTC
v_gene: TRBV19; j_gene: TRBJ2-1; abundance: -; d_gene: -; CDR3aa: CASSISRPNEQFF; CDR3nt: TGTGCCAGTAGTATCTCCCGCCCCAATGAGCAGTTCTTC
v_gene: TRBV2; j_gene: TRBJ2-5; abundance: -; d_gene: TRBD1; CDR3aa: CASISDRGRETQYF; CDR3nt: TGTGCCAGCATATCAGACAGGGGTAGGGAGACCCAGTACTTC
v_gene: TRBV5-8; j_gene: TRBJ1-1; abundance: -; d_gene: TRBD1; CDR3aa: CASSITGVRWTEAFF; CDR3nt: TGTGCCAGCAGCATAACAGGGGTGCGTTGGACTGAAGCTTTCTTT